These 5 T cell receptor beta chains were sequenced from one sample in a study of PD-1 blockade in classical Hodgkin lymphoma. In every patient, relapse followed autologous stem cell transplantation, while exposure to brentuximab vedotin differed. The data were produced by immunoSEQ multiplex PCR, yet TCRdb's version contains in-frame clones alone and is incomplete. The sample carries about 46,000 clones, over 70% recorded once. Sample: peripheral blood mononuclear cells (PBMCs), taken at baseline. The receptors derive from a human donor with classical Hodgkin lymphoma.

This chain links TRBV7-8 with TRBJ2-5; TRBD2 matches at 8 bases. CDR1 and CDR2 (germline): SGHVS, FQNEAQ. The CDR3 contains 17 residues. V trimming: 5 bases; J trimming: 2 bases; junction bases outside the gene matches: 13. The CDR3 loop reads CASSPGGASGLQETQYF. CDR3 coding DNA: TGTGCCAGCAGCCCTGGAGGGGCTAGCGGGTTACAAGAGACCCAGTACTTC.

The chain carries TRBV9 and TRBJ1-5, with D possibly being TRBD1 (5 bases). The CDR3 spans 15 residues. CDR1 is SGDLS, CDR2 YYNGEE, per germline. V was clipped by 3 bases and J by 1 base, with 11 bases between them. The CDR3 protein is CASSEEGRSNQPQHF. Written as DNA, the CDR3 is TGTGCCAGCAGCGAAGAGGGGCGAAGCAATCAGCCCCAGCATTTT. Together with reference TRBV9 and TRBJ1-5, the CDR3 gives the full variable domain: DSGVTQTPKHLITATGQRVTLRCSPRSGDLSVYWYQQSLDQGLQFLIQYYNGEERAKGNILERFSAQQFPDLHSELNLSSLELGDSALYFCASSEEGRSNQPQHFGDGTRLSIL.

The chain combines TRBV7-3 with TRBJ1-6; D is ambiguous. Trimming cost V 1 base and J 0 bases, with 7 bases left between them. The CDR3 extends over 16 amino acids. Looked up from germline, CDR1 is SGHTA and CDR2 is FQGTGA. Here the CDR3 reads CASSLMGSSYNSPLHF. The CDR3 DNA reads TGTGCCAGCAGCTTAATGGGGAGCTCCTATAATTCACCCCTCCACTTT.

Regarding this clone: At one end, the junction sequence differs from germline, possibly due to a read error. V is TRBV6-5 and J is TRBJ2-2; D is unresolved. The CDR3 is 14 amino acids. CDR1 MNHEY and CDR2 SVGAGI come from the germline V gene. CDR3 in DNA: TGTGCCTGCAGTCGCTTATCGAACACCGGGGAGCTGTTTTTT. It encodes CACSRLSNTGELFF.

The CDR3 is CASSLSDTVGEKLFF. CDR3 bases: TGTGCCAGCAGCTTATCAGACACGGTTGGCGAAAAACTGTTTTTT. V is TRBV5-6 and J is TRBJ1-4; no firm D call. Germline V lookup: CDR1 SGHDT, CDR2 YYEEEE. CDR3 length equals 15 residues. The ends were cut back, 2 bases at V and 8 bases at J, with 16 bases in the middle. Combining the CDR3 with reference TRBV5-6 and TRBJ1-4 gives the whole variable domain DAGVTQSPTHLIKTRGQQVTLRCSPKSGHDTVSWYQQALGQGPQFIFQYYEEEERQRGNFPDRFSGHQFPNYSSELNVNALLLGDSALYLCASSLSDTVGEKLFFGSGTQLSVL.